What follows is one T cell receptor beta chain and its context. What it recognizes is unknown. This entry is derived from a study of lymphopenia after photon versus proton radiotherapy. Assay: immunoSEQ multiplex PCR; the TCRdb copy retains only in-frame clones and omits some. The table includes 75,000 or so clones, 65% to 85% detected once. Trimming took off 4 bases at V and 7 bases at J, with 14 bases between the two ends. The germline V gene has CDR1 SGHAT and CDR2 FQNNGV. CDR3 size: 13 residues. Study observations and caveats: Better survival with proton therapy was suggested as possible, not demonstrated.

The sequencing here drew on peripheral blood, taken from a patient treated with proton-based radiotherapy. The chain employs TRBV11-2 and TRBJ2-7, with D uncertain. This clonotype originated in a man between 60 and 70 years old with pancreatic cancer. The CDR3 DNA reads as TGTGCCAGCAGCTCCGCGGCAGTCCAGGAGCAGTACTTC. Translating it yields CASSSAAVQEQYF.